This T cell receptor beta chain was retrieved from a study of T cells after posttransplantation cyclophosphamide. General study points: Recipient CMV seropositivity and CMV reactivation strongly tracked TRB clonality. Donor CD8+ memory clones often dominated recipient blood repertoires at later times. TRB overlap between skin or GI tissue T cells and blood was limited.

This related bone marrow graft donor gave peripheral blood on the day of marrow donation. Assay used: immunoSEQ multiplex PCR; TCRdb lists only in-frame clones, some missing. The sample presents more than 30,000 clones, none singletons. The germline V gene has CDR1 PRHDT and CDR2 FYEKMQ (reference sequence). This CDR3 region has 16 residues. Trimming took 5 bases from V and 7 from J, leaving 21 bases between them. This clone was counted many times. The antigen is not known. The chain joins TRBV13 to TRBJ2-1; a possible D gene is TRBD2 (7 bases). This TCR derives from a girl aged 5-17 years in good health, CMV-negative, and a related stem cell transplant donor. Specimen: PBMCs. The CDR3 sequence: CASSANPRGRGNEQFF. CDR3 nucleotide sequence: TGTGCCAGCAGCGCGAATCCGCGGGGGCGGGGGAATGAGCAGTTCTTC.